This TCR beta chain was obtained from a study of blood T cell repertoires in COVID-19. The wider study: There were acute and convalescent COVID-19 samples, and they came from the United States, Italy and Spain.

Authors' analysis steps: Reference gene primer amplification gave estimated nucleated cell counts. Profiled with immunoSEQ multiplex PCR; TCRdb holds only in-frame clones, not every one. The D gene and trimming were derived from the DNA, and the V and J assignments and clone size from that table. In the table there are 300,000 to 400,000 clones, about 88% of which are singletons. Unmatched junction bases numbered 8, after V lost 0 bases and J lost 0 bases. From germline, CDR1 is SGHRS and CDR2 YFSETQ. CDR3 length: 17 amino acids. The source is a woman under 30 who had recovered from COVID-19. The J gene is TRBJ1-1, the V gene TRBV5-1; 7 nucleotides line up with TRBD1. Sample: PBMCs or T cells enriched from blood (not recorded which). The CDR3 DNA reads TGCGCCAGCAGCTTGGGACCCGGACAGGCTTTGAACACTGAAGCTTTCTTT. Residues: CASSLGPGQALNTEAFF.